The 7 T cell receptor beta chains below were found in one sample sequenced in a study of control samples from healthy donors and cancer patients. Assay: immunoSEQ multiplex PCR; the TCRdb copy retains only in-frame clones and omits some. The sample contains more than 95,000 clones, about 90% of which appear only once. Sequencing used blood. Receptors originate from a man in his late teens or twenties in good health.

V and J are TRBV9 and TRBJ1-4, with TRBD1 matching 9 bases. The CDR3 runs to 16 residues. The V segment lost 3 bases and the J segment 8 bases; nucleotides outside the gene matches: 11. Germline CDR1 and CDR2: SGDLS and YYNGEE. The CDR3 sequence: CASSGSPGQGEEKLFF. CDR3 in DNA: TGTGCCAGCAGCGGTTCCCCGGGACAGGGTGAAGAAAAACTGTTTTTT. Filled out from reference TRBV9 and TRBJ1-4, the complete variable domain reads DSGVTQTPKHLITATGQRVTLRCSPRSGDLSVYWYQQSLDQGLQFLIQYYNGEERAKGNILERFSAQQFPDLHSELNLSSLELGDSALYFCASSGSPGQGEEKLFFGSGTQLSVL.

The chain uses TRBV7-6 and TRBJ2-2, with 9 bases identical to TRBD2. CDR1 and CDR2 (germline): SGHVS, FNYEAQ. The V segment lost 3 bases and the J segment 2 bases; nucleotides outside the gene matches: 13. CDR3 length: 19 residues. The chain's CDR3 is CASSFRIWAAGGNTGELFF. The CDR3 DNA reads TGTGCCAGCAGCTTCCGAATCTGGGCAGCGGGAGGCAACACCGGGGAGCTGTTTTTT. Variable domain in full (rest from reference TRBV7-6 and TRBJ2-2): GAGVSQSPRYKVTKRGQDVALRCDPISGHVSLYWYRQALGQGPEFLTYFNYEAQQDKSGLPNDRFSAERPEGSISTLTIQRTEQRDSAMYRCASSFRIWAAGGNTGELFFGEGSRLTVL.

This clone was counted between two and nine times. This sequence joins TRBV4-3 and TRBJ2-1; 9 positions match TRBD2. This CDR3 is built from 16 residues. Germline V gene data show CDR1 as LGHNA and CDR2 as YSLEER. V dropped 0 bases and J dropped 9; count of bases not matched to a gene: 9. The CDR3 DNA reads as TGCGCCAGCAGCCAAGATTTTAGCGGGAGAAATCCTGAGCAGTTCTTC. This encodes CASSQDFSGRNPEQFF.

This chain links TRBV19 with TRBJ2-1; D might be TRBD1 (6 bases). CDR3 length: 18 amino acids. V was trimmed by 6 bases and J by 7 bases, leaving 28 bases between them. Germline V gives CDR1 LNHDA, CDR2 SQIVND (reference sequence). CDR3 DNA sequence: TGTGCCAGTAGGACCCAGCGAACGGGCAACAGGGTGGGGAATGAGCAGTTCTTC. Residues: CASRTQRTGNRVGNEQFF.

This rearrangement joins TRBV23-1 to TRBJ1-1, with D perhaps TRBD1 (6 bases). TRBV23-1 carries the ORF label, with uncertain function. V was clipped by 8 bases and J by 6 bases, with 25 bases between them. This CDR3 region has 16 residues. The CDR3 region has the DNA TGCGCCAGCTGCCCTTTTCCCGGGACATCAGGCGCTGAAGCTTTCTTT. Translated: CASCPFPGTSGAEAFF.

The CDR3 protein is CASSVDLAKNIQYF. The CDR3, as DNA: TGTGCCAGCAGCGTAGACTTAGCCAAAAACATTCAGTACTTC. The V gene is TRBV9, the J gene TRBJ2-4; D gene unclear. Germline CDR1 SGDLS, CDR2 YYNGEE. Trimming took 0 bases from V and 0 from J, leaving 4 bases between them. The CDR3 is 14 amino acids.

This chain joins TRBV7-2 and TRBJ2-3; TRBD2 is a possible D gene (5 bases). Looked up from germline, CDR1 is SGHTA and CDR2 is FQGNSA. This CDR3 is built from 16 residues. V lost 5 bases to trimming and J lost 2 bases, with 17 bases between them. This chain's CDR3 is CASSLEGAYDTDTQYF. CDR3 coding DNA: TGTGCCAGCAGCCTAGAGGGAGCGTATGACACAGATACGCAGTATTTT.